The 10 T cell receptor beta chains reported below all come from one sample, sequenced in a study of T cells in Graves' hyperthyroidism and ophthalmopathy. TCR beta CDR3 regions were amplified from RNA transcripts. The TCR CDR3 was amplified in a first-round RT-PCR using the HTBI primer set. Each CDR3 protein is one row after TCRdb ran MiXCR on the multiplex PCR reads. Of roughly 380,000 distinct CDR3 sequences listed, about a sixth were seen once; the top ten hold less than 20%. Sequenced input: blood. The receptors here all came from a woman in her thirties or forties with Graves' ophthalmopathy.

The V gene is TRBV6-5, the J gene TRBJ1-1; maybe TRBD1 (5 bases). The CDR3 has 13 residues. Trimming cost V 8 bases and J 3 bases, with 13 bases left between them. CDR1 and CDR2 (germline): MNHEY, SVGAGI. The CDR3 region has the DNA TGTGCCAGCCGTTCGGGACCTTACACTGAAGCTTTCTTT. It encodes CASRSGPYTEAFF.

This clonotype was counted ten times or more. The rearrangement uses TRBV6-5 and TRBJ2-5, with TRBD2 matching over 9 bases. This CDR3 spans 17 amino acids. In germline, CDR1 is MNHEY, CDR2 SVGAGI. The trim removed 6 bases at V and 6 bases at J, leaving 17 bases unmatched. The CDR3 nucleotides read TGTGCCAGCAGCCCTGAAAGGGTGTTAGCGGGAGACAAGACCCAGTACTTC. This gives the protein CASSPERVLAGDKTQYF.

Many counts were recorded for this clonotype. The CDR3 spells CASSLDTGTSSKNIQYF. CDR3 DNA sequence: TGTGCCAGCAGCTTAGACACAGGGACATCGTCCAAAAACATTCAGTACTTC. The chain recombines TRBV7-9 with TRBJ2-4; D is perhaps TRBD1 (6 bases). V lost 1 base and J 2 bases, leaving 15 bases between the germline ends. From germline, CDR1 is SEHNR and CDR2 FQNEAQ (reference sequence). The CDR3 loop spans 17 amino acids.

This clonotype has a count of ten or more. The rearrangement joins TRBV7-9 to TRBJ1-1, with D maybe TRBD1 (5 bases). Trimming removed 5 bases at V and 4 bases at J, with 17 bases between. The CDR3 loop spans 15 amino acids. CDR1 and CDR2 from the germline V gene are SEHNR and FQNEAQ (reference sequence). The CDR3 here is CASSPWRGGGTEAFF. The CDR3 DNA is TGTGCCAGCAGCCCCTGGAGGGGAGGAGGCACTGAAGCTTTCTTT.

Ten or more counts support this clonotype. This chain uses TRBV6-5 with TRBJ1-2; a possible D gene is TRBD1 (5 bases). The CDR3 runs 14 residues. Trimming took 5 bases from V and 7 from J, leaving 17 bases between them. CDR1 is MNHEY and CDR2 is SVGAGI in the germline V gene. The CDR3: CASSPGTGRSGYTF. The CDR3 DNA follows: TGTGCCAGCAGTCCCGGGACGGGACGTAGTGGCTACACCTTC.

This clonotype was recorded at least ten times. This chain joins TRBV2 and TRBJ2-7; D might be TRBD2 (6 bases). The CDR3 spans 14 residues. V lost 6 bases to trimming and J lost 6 bases, with 18 bases between them. Germline V gives CDR1 SNHLY, CDR2 FYNNEI. CDR3 in amino acids: CASRAGSPLSEQYF. The CDR3 DNA is TGTGCCAGCAGGGCCGGGAGCCCCCTCTCCGAGCAGTACTTC.

The rearrangement uses TRBV27 and TRBJ2-5; D gene uncertain. The germline V gene has CDR1 MNHEY and CDR2 SMNVEV (reference sequence). Trimming left V 6 bases short and J 4 bases short, with 15 bases between. The CDR3 consists of 14 residues. The chain's CDR3 is CASRPRAPVETQYF. The CDR3 DNA sequence: TGTGCCAGCAGACCAAGGGCACCGGTAGAGACCCAGTACTTC.

In this sample, this clonotype turned up many times. The J gene is TRBJ1-2, the V gene TRBV5-1; weak D call: TRBD1 (5 bases). Germline V gives CDR1 SGHRS, CDR2 YFSETQ. The V end lost 4 bases, the J end lost 2 bases, and 21 bases lay between the germline ends. The CDR3 is 17 residues long. The CDR3 DNA is TGCGCCAGCAGCCTACACCTCCTCGGGGGTGCGAACTATGGCTACACCTTC. Translation: CASSLHLLGGANYGYTF.

The rearrangement links TRBV28 to TRBJ2-1, with a tentative D call TRBD1 (6 bases). Germline loops: CDR1 MDHEN, CDR2 SYDVKM. Trimming shortened V by 4 bases and J by 2 bases, and 12 bases separated the two germline ends. This CDR3 is built from 15 residues. CDR3 nucleotides: TGTGCCAGCAGTTCCCCCAGGGGCCCCTACAATGAGCAGTTCTTC. Amino acids: CASSSPRGPYNEQFF.

This clonotype was detected ten times or more. The V and J genes are TRBV3-1 and TRBJ1-1; possibly TRBD1 for D (5 bases). CDR1 and CDR2 (germline): LGHDT, YNNKEL (reference sequence). The germline V and J ends were trimmed by 6 bases and 13 bases, with 18 bases remaining between them. The CDR3 extends over 12 amino acids. The CDR3 loop reads CASRGSGGEIFF. The CDR3 DNA reads TGTGCCAGCAGGGGATCGGGGGGGGAGATTTTCTTT.